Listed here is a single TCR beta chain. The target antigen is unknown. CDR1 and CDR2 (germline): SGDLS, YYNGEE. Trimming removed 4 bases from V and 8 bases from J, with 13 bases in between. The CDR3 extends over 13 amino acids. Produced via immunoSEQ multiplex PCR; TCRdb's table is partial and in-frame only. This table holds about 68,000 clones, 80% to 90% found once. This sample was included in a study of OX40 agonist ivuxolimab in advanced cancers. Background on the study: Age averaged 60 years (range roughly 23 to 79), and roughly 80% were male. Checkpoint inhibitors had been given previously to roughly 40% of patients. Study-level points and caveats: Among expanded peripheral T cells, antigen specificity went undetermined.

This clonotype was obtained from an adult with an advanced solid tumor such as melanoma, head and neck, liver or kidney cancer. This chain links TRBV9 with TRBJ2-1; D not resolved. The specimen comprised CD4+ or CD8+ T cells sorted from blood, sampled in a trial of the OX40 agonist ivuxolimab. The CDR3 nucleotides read TGTGCCAGCAGCCCCGCCCGTGGGCATGAGCAGTTCTTC. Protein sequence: CASSPARGHEQFF.